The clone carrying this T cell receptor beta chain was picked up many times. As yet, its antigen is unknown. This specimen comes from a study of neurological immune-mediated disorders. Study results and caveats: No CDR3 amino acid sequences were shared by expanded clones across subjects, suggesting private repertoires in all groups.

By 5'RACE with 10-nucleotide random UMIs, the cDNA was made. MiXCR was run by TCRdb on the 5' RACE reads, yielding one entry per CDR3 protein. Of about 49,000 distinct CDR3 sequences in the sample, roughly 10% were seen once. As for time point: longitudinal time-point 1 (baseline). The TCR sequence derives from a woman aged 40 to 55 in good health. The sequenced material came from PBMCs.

CDR3 sequence reads: CASSAGVLYEQYF. DNA for the CDR3: TGTGCCAGCAGTGCGGGAGTACTCTACGAGCAGTACTTC. The V call is TRBV12-3 or TRBV12-4, the J call TRBJ2-7, with 7 bases identical to TRBD2. V gave up 5 bases and J gave up 3 bases; unmatched junction bases: 4. CDR3 length: 13 amino acids.